This T cell receptor (beta chain) was identified in a study of OX40 agonist ivuxolimab in advanced cancers. Note on this clone: Its antigen is as yet unknown.

Findings and limits, study-wide: Certain nonresponders likewise exhibited a low normalized T-cell clonal expansion.

Using immunoSEQ multiplex PCR, the repertoire was profiled, and TCRdb retains in-frame clones only, with some absent. The sample gives around 50,000 clones, nearly 90% of which show up once; around 0.64% is in the top ten. CDR1 and CDR2 from the germline V gene are MNHNS and SASEGT. The CDR3 is 17 residues long. V lost 2 bases and J lost 5, with 19 bases in between. The V gene is TRBV6-1, the J gene TRBJ2-1, with D perhaps matching TRBD1 (7 bases). The material sequenced was CD4+ or CD8+ T cells sorted from blood, taken in a trial of the OX40 agonist ivuxolimab. This receptor was obtained from an adult with an advanced solid tumor such as melanoma, head and neck, liver or kidney cancer. DNA of the CDR3: TGTGCCAGCAGTGAAAGGAGGGGGCTAGCTTTAAACAATGAGCAGTTCTTC. It encodes CASSERRGLALNNEQFF.